This T cell receptor (beta chain) was identified in a study of T cell responses to AZD1222 COVID-19 vaccine. The CDR3 length is 16 residues. The germline V gene encodes CDR1 SNHLY and CDR2 FYNNEI. Trimming shortened V by 2 bases and J by 3 bases, and 14 bases separated the two germline ends. About this clone itself: What it binds is not known.

The assay was immunoSEQ multiplex PCR, and TCRdb's table has in-frame clones only and misses some. This sample yields about 180,000 clones, of which 85% to 95% are seen a single time; around 1.9% belongs to the top ten. Study-wide results and caveats: After two AZD1222 doses, spike-specific TCR breadth and depth rose versus day 0. Vaccine-associated CD4 TCRs ranged over spike, dominating at 160-218 and 743-854.

The chain has TRBV2 and TRBJ1-5; possibly TRBD1 for D (5 bases). The material was peripheral blood, obtained 28 days after the second AZD1222 dose. This clonotype was sampled from an adult who received the AZD1222 COVID-19 vaccine. The CDR3, as DNA: TGTGCCAGCAGTGAACAGGGCTTTGGGAACAATCAGCCCCAGCATTTT. It specifies CASSEQGFGNNQPQHF.